Given below is one TCR beta chain in context. Its antigen is unknown. PBMCs were collected from an approximately 10 ml volume of fresh peripheral blood. The V segment lost 5 bases and the J segment 3 bases; nucleotides outside the gene matches: 12. The CDR3 consists of 18 residues. Germline loops: CDR1 SGHVS, CDR2 FQNEAQ. This record belongs to a study of T cells in Graves' hyperthyroidism and ophthalmopathy. The wider study: Upon initial diagnosis and before any treatment, peripheral blood was collected.

Study-level findings and limits: Most thyroid-expanded clonotypes above 0.001 were also found in blood. Ophthalmopathy was separated from stable hyperthyroidism by a 13 V-J model.

Regions amplified from RNA transcripts were the TCR beta CDR3 regions. The HTBI primer set drove a first-round RT-PCR of the TCR CDR3. TCRdb ran MiXCR on the multiplex PCR reads and lists one entry per CDR3 protein. The data contain approximately 870,000 distinct CDR3 sequences, over 35% of them singletons. Sequencing used blood. The V gene is TRBV7-8, the J gene TRBJ2-2; 10 bases match TRBD2. This TCR derives from a young man with Graves' hyperthyroidism. The CDR3 nucleotides read TGTGCCAGCAGCGGGACTAGCGTACAGGGGCGAGACACCGGGGAGCTGTTTTTT. Its translation is CASSGTSVQGRDTGELFF. Drawing the rest from reference TRBV7-8 and TRBJ2-2, the complete variable domain is GAGVSQSPRYKVAKRGQDVALRCDPISGHVSLFWYQQALGQGPEFLTYFQNEAQLDKSGLPSDRFFAERPEGSVSTLKIQRTQQEDSAVYLCASSGTSVQGRDTGELFFGEGSRLTVL.